This TCR beta chain was captured by sequencing in a study of blood T cells in healthy people across ages. Whole-study results and caveats: Aged donors had fewer naive CD4+ cells and lower diversity than long-lived donors. Among T cells, TCR beta diversity per million cells dropped roughly linearly as age rose.

Sample-barcoded 5' priming and a J-beta primer mix drove a second PCR of roughly 7 to 11 cycles. TCRdb re-analysed the 5' RACE reads in MiXCR, keeping a single row per CDR3 protein. This sample has fewer than 1,000,000 distinct CDR3 sequences, with under 55% found just once. This clonotype was observed a handful of times. Its target is unknown. CDR1 and CDR2 from the germline V gene are SGHTA and FQGNSA. The CDR3 sequence is 15 residues long. Unmatched junction bases numbered 5, after V lost 4 bases and J lost 2 bases. The chain employs TRBV7-2 and TRBJ2-7; TRBD2 aligns across 10 bases. The clonotype was recovered from a man aged 55 to 70 in good health. The specimen sequenced was blood. CDR3 DNA: TGTGCCAGCAGCTCGTCTAGCGGGGGCACCTACGAGCAGTACTTC. Its translation: CASSSSSGGTYEQYF.